This TCR beta chain originates from a study of tumor and adjacent non-tumor tissue in lung cancer (dated by TCRdb to about 2018). At the level of the whole study: Patients with adenocarcinoma (about twelve), squamous cell carcinoma (2) and small cell lung cancer (1) were included in the cohort. The study compared bulk TCRbeta repertoires from lung tumor tissue and matched distant non-tumor lung tissue of some 15 lung cancer patients. TCRbeta CDR3 sequencing was performed on a few dozen paired specimens, with one tumor sample and one normal lung sample collected per patient. Sequencing produced 130 million or so productive TCRbeta reads in total, an average of about 4 million reads per sample. Ages among the 15 or so patients ranged from about 31 to 80 years, there were about ten men and 5 women, and disease was at TNM stage I to III. General findings and caveats noted by the study authors: The cohort had only about 14 patients, and the authors noted that larger samples and more detailed clinical data are needed. Neither the sequencing platform nor unique molecular identifiers are named or mentioned anywhere in the methods. The top 100 clones made up a significantly larger cumulative share of the repertoire in normal lung than in tumor tissue. Because peripheral blood was not sequenced, blood TCRbeta repertoires in the lung cancer patients of the study were not examined. Tumor tissue showed significantly higher TCR diversity (inverse Simpson) than normal lung tissue, at around 450 vs 150 (P = 0.0075, Mann-Whitney U test). Younger patients had significantly higher TCR diversity, and higher tumor TCR diversity was associated with shorter overall and disease-free survival.

Spanning cysteine to phenylalanine, the CDR3 consists of 15 amino acids. Only CDR3 DNA remains: 45 bases, in frame from the first base. The germline V gene supplies CDR1 LGHNT and CDR2 FRNRAP. Relative to germline, V is missing 0 bases and J is missing 2 bases, with 2 bases of the junction outside any gene match. Bulk unsorted tissue served as the source for RNA extraction, and RNA quality was assessed using a NanoDrop ND-1000 and an Agilent 2100. Distant non-tumor tissue taken more than 3 cm from the tumor edge was used as the normal lung sample. Donors were newly diagnosed lung cancer patients admitted for thoracic surgery in China between August and November 2014, without prior chemotherapy. Anyone who had undergone radiotherapy or chemotherapy before, or who had another cancer at the same time, was left out of the study. Surgical tissue pieces of roughly 1-2.2 cm3 were preserved in RNAlater solution and were kept at -80 degrees C until use.

This clonotype was counted ten times or more. Its antigen is not yet known. The input lacks base qualities; no much larger clone sits a single base away. The protocol used for the library was multiplex PCR. Sequencing relied on an Illumina HiSeq 2500. Following protocols modified from ARM-PCR, the researchers constructed TCRbeta libraries through three rounds of nested PCR with primers (Table S4). Before sequencing, PCR products of 200-500 bp were cut from the gel and purified using the QIAquick gel extraction kit. The original pipeline was this. Reads were cleaned using Trimmomatic, were merged into complete CDR3 sequences using FLASH, and were assigned to V(D)J germline segments using MiTCR. VDJtools was used to compute clonal diversity as the inverse Simpson's index. In-frame sequences without a premature stop codon were defined as productive reads. TCRdb took the public reads, trimmed them with fastp at Q25, ran MiXCR for clone calling and kept in-frame beta chains. CDR3 protein duplicates are merged, each entry listing the most common genes and DNA. The V and J calls and clone size are TCRdb's, not the authors'. The sample table shows some 100,000 distinct CDR3 sequences, and about 65% are seen once. The ten largest clonotypes hold 15% to 20% of the sample.

The sequenced sample consisted of distant non-tumor lung tissue. In this chain, TRBV12-5 is recombined with TRBJ2-5; 8 central nucleotides agree with TRBD2. The receptor was isolated from a man aged 55 to 70 with non-small cell lung cancer. The DNA sequence is TGTGCTAGTGGTTTGGTACGGGGGGGACAAGAGACCCAGTACTTC. It translates to CASGLVRGGQETQYF.